This T cell receptor beta chain originates from a study of T-cell reconstitution after alpha-beta-depleted transplantation in children. TCRbeta library construction was performed incorporating unique molecular identifiers. TCRdb re-derived calls from the PCR reads in MiXCR, one entry per CDR3 protein. The profile covers about 410,000 distinct CDR3 sequences, with roughly 20% appearing a single time and 3.8% taken by the ten largest. By share of the sample, this clonotype is medium-sized. The TCR sequence derives from a human donor who donated a stem cell graft to a child with acute myeloid leukemia. The starting material was PBMCs from the stem cell graft donor, obtained from the stem cell graft.

CDR3 in amino acids: CSARDRGLAVYNEQFF. The CDR3 nucleotides read TGCAGTGCTAGAGATAGGGGACTAGCGGTCTACAATGAGCAGTTCTTC. The genes are TRBV20-1 and TRBJ2-1; 11 nucleotides agree with TRBD2. J gave up 3 bases and V 0 bases, and 4 bases lay outside the gene matches. In germline, CDR1 is DFQATT, CDR2 SNEGSKA (reference sequence). CDR3 length equals 16 residues.